One sample yielded the 13 T cell receptor beta chains listed below, sequenced in a study of CD8+ T cells in alopecia areata. Reverse transcription of extracted RNA yielded cDNA, which provided the sequencing template. TCRdb's table, derived via immunoSEQ multiplex PCR, lists solely in-frame clones and lacks some. The table includes some 190,000 clones, around 60% detected once. The treatment here: oral pan-JAK inhibitor, 5-10 mg twice daily. The sequenced sample was CD4+ T cells sorted from blood, obtained at week 49, from a patient treated with tofacitinib. The source is a human donor with alopecia areata.

This chain links TRBV5-1 with TRBJ2-7; D might be TRBD1 (6 bases). The CDR3 covers 15 residues. Trimming left V 2 bases short and J 2 bases short, with 14 bases between. CDR1 is SGHRS and CDR2 is YFSETQ in the germline V gene. The CDR3 reads CASSFGTTRTYEQYF. In DNA form, the CDR3 reads TGCGCCAGCAGCTTTGGGACAACCAGAACCTACGAGCAGTACTTC.

The rearrangement links TRBV7-2 to TRBJ1-5; no clear D gene. V was shortened by 2 bases and J by 4 bases, with 6 bases between the two germline ends. This CDR3 has 13 amino acids. In germline, CDR1 is SGHTA, CDR2 FQGNSA. CDR3 in amino acids: CASSLSFNQPQHF. The CDR3 DNA reads as TGTGCCAGCAGCTTAAGTTTTAATCAGCCCCAGCATTTT. The whole variable domain, remainder taken from reference TRBV7-2 and TRBJ1-5, is GAGVSQSPSNKVTEKGKDVELRCDPISGHTALYWYRQSLGQGLEFLIYFQGNSAPDKSGLPSDRFSAERTGGSVSTLTIQRTQQEDSAVYLCASSLSFNQPQHFGDGTRLSIL.

In this sample, this clone turned up a few times. This chain joins TRBV10-3 and TRBJ2-7; D perhaps matches TRBD1 (6 bases). Germline values: CDR1 ENHRY, CDR2 SYGVKD. The CDR3 is made up of 13 amino acids. V was clipped by 4 bases and J by 3 bases, with 10 bases between them. The chain's CDR3 is CAISVGRGYEQYF. As DNA, the CDR3 is TGTGCCATCAGTGTGGGCAGGGGCTACGAGCAGTACTTC.

The V gene is TRBV19, the J gene TRBJ2-7; D remains ambiguous. The CDR3 runs 14 residues. Trimming removed 7 bases from V and 6 bases from J, with 19 bases in between. Germline CDR1 LNHDA, CDR2 SQIVND (reference sequence). In DNA form, the CDR3 reads TGTGCCAGTATCGCCTCCGGACCCCGTTCCGAGCAGTACTTC. Residues: CASIASGPRSEQYF.

The V gene is TRBV14, the J gene TRBJ1-6; D unresolved. V was trimmed by 1 base and J by 6 bases, leaving 10 bases between them. CDR3 length: 15 residues. Germline CDR1 is SGHDN and CDR2 is FVKESK. The CDR3 nucleotides read TGTGCCAGCAGCCAAGGAGCAGGCCTTAATTCACCCCTCCACTTT. Translated, it gives CASSQGAGLNSPLHF.

CDR3 region: CASGRDRGRDEQFF. The CDR3 DNA reads TGTGCCAGCGGCCGGGACAGGGGGCGGGATGAGCAGTTCTTC. The chain has TRBV2 and TRBJ2-1, with 12 positions matching TRBD1. Trimming at V came to 8 bases and at J to 8 bases, leaving 7 bases not matched to a gene. The CDR3 loop spans 14 amino acids. The germline V gene has CDR1 SNHLY and CDR2 FYNNEI.

The chain joins TRBV5-6 to TRBJ1-2; a possible D gene is TRBD1 (6 bases). The CDR3 totals 14 residues. Germline CDR1 and CDR2: SGHDT and YYEEEE. V lost 5 bases, J lost 0 bases, and 11 bases lay in between. The CDR3 coding sequence is TGTGCCAGCAGACCGGACAGATCTAACTATGGCTACACCTTC. Translated, it gives CASRPDRSNYGYTF.

The chain has TRBV6-6 and TRBJ2-7, with D tentatively TRBD1 or TRBD2 (5 bases each). CDR1 is MNHNY, CDR2 SVGAGI, per germline (reference sequence). The V and J ends lost 6 bases and 6 bases respectively, with 12 bases between them. CDR3 length: 12 amino acids. As DNA, the CDR3 is TGTGCCAGCAGCGGCCCGGGGACCGAGCAGTACTTC. Its protein is CASSGPGTEQYF.

This chain links TRBV14 with TRBJ2-2, with a possible D match to TRBD1 (5 bases). Germline V CDR1 and CDR2: SGHDN, FVKESK. CDR3 size: 16 residues. Trimming left V 2 bases short and J 6 bases short, with 16 bases between. The CDR3 region is CASSQLERGRSGELFF. CDR3 sequence (DNA): TGTGCCAGCAGCCAACTAGAAAGGGGAAGGTCCGGGGAGCTGTTTTTT.

The J gene is TRBJ2-1, the V gene TRBV5-1; the match to TRBD2 covers 7 bases. V shed 0 bases, J shed 8 bases, and the junction held 8 bases outside the gene matches. The germline gives CDR1 SGHRS, CDR2 YFSETQ. The CDR3 spans 15 residues. The CDR3 loop reads CASSLGSYGGDEQFF. The CDR3 bases are TGCGCCAGCAGCTTGGGGTCCTATGGGGGGGATGAGCAGTTCTTC.

The V call is TRBV29-1, the J call TRBJ2-5, with 8 bases matching TRBD2. CDR1 is SQVTM and CDR2 is ANQGSEA in the germline V gene. V gave up 6 bases and J gave up 2 bases; unmatched junction bases: 2. The CDR3 has 12 residues. CDR3 protein: CSVGLAQETQYF. CDR3 in DNA: TGCAGCGTCGGACTAGCTCAAGAGACCCAGTACTTC.

The gene calls are TRBV29-1 and TRBJ1-2, with D maybe TRBD1 (6 bases). The germline V and J ends were trimmed by 4 bases and 3 bases, with 18 bases remaining between them. The CDR3 contains 15 residues. CDR1 is SQVTM, CDR2 ANQGSEA, per germline. In nucleotides, the CDR3 is TGCAGCGTTGTCGGATCTACAGGGACCCACTATGGCTACACCTTC. It translates to CSVVGSTGTHYGYTF.

This clone was seen a handful of times. The rearrangement links TRBV7-2 to TRBJ2-1; D possibly corresponds to TRBD2 (5 bases). Deletions cut 5 bases from V and 6 bases from J, with 26 bases between. The germline CDR1 and CDR2 sequences are SGHTA and FQGNSA. The CDR3 is 18 residues long. The CDR3 sequence is CASSPPTLTRTRRNEQFF. For the CDR3, the DNA is TGTGCCAGCAGCCCTCCAACCCTCACTAGGACTCGGCGCAATGAGCAGTTCTTC.